The clone carrying this TCR beta chain was seen ten or more times. What it binds is not known. One entry per CDR3 protein, called by TCRdb with MiXCR from the 5' RACE reads. The repertoire holds 340,000 or so distinct CDR3 sequences, with around 15% as singletons. The source of the sample is a study of CD8 T cells in ankylosing spondylitis. This CDR3 is 16 amino acids long. V lost 1 base and J lost 8, with 21 bases in between. CDR1 is SGHRS and CDR2 is YFSETQ in the germline V gene. Study-wide results and limits: The clones that were linked to disease were reported to be significantly enriched in matched synovial fluid samples from ankylosing spondylitis patients.

The chain combines TRBV5-1 with TRBJ1-2; D is perhaps TRBD1 (5 bases). The material sequenced was blood, either unsorted or a sorted T cell fraction (not recorded which). This TCR was sampled from a male donor with ankylosing spondylitis or in good health (not recorded which). CDR3 sequence: CASSLLLRGESEGYTF. CDR3 in DNA: TGCGCCAGCAGCTTGCTGCTTCGGGGGGAATCTGAAGGCTACACCTTC.